The present TCR beta chain was sequenced within a study of blood T cells in healthy people across ages. Study-wide results and limits: The study regarded diversity estimates from one million T cells as underestimates. PBMC samples, being unsorted, prevented any conclusive comparison of naive and antigen-experienced cells.

Donor samples were obtained from healthy Caucasian individuals from Russia, aged about 6 to 100. A second 7 to 11 cycle PCR used barcoded and J-beta primers. A template-switch adaptor containing 12 random nucleotides labeled each cDNA molecule. TCRdb processed the 5' RACE reads anew with MiXCR; each CDR3 protein has one entry. Of around 1.7 million distinct CDR3 sequences listed, 28% were seen once; the top ten hold roughly 8.2%. This clonotype has just a few counts. The antigen is unknown. The CDR3 runs to 16 residues. Germline V CDR1 and CDR2: SGDLS, YYNGEE. V was pared by 0 bases and J by 4 bases, with 14 bases between.

The specimen sequenced was blood. V usage is TRBV9 and J usage is TRBJ2-1, with D perhaps TRBD1 or TRBD2 (6 bases each). This clonotype originated in a woman in her thirties in good health. The CDR3 DNA reads as TGTGCCAGCAGCGTAGCTGGGGGCGGGACTTACAATGAGCAGTTCTTC. The encoded protein is CASSVAGGGTYNEQFF.